The 4 T cell receptor beta chains listed next were all sequenced from one sample in a study of blood T cell repertoires in COVID-19. Clones were sequenced by immunoSEQ multiplex PCR, and TCRdb holds only the in-frame ones, with some missing. Of about 250,000 clones listed, 87% were seen once; the top ten hold 3%. The specimen was peripheral blood. These receptors were taken from a man aged 18 to 30 with active or convalescent COVID-19.

The chain joins TRBV5-6 to TRBJ1-2; TRBD1 is a possible D gene (5 bases). Germline V gene data show CDR1 as SGHDT and CDR2 as YYEEEE. CDR3 length: 13 residues. Trimming removed 3 bases from V and 2 bases from J, with 8 bases in between. CDR3 sequence: CASSWRGNYGYTF. The CDR3 DNA sequence: TGTGCCAGCAGCTGGAGGGGAAACTATGGCTACACCTTC.

The chain links TRBV6-1 to TRBJ1-2; no firm D call. V lost 1 base, J lost 2 bases, and 8 bases lay in between. The CDR3 runs 14 residues. Per the germline V gene, CDR1 is MNHNS and CDR2 is SASEGT. The CDR3 DNA is TGTGCCAGCAGTGAAGAAGTGACAAACTATGGCTACACCTTC. This codes for CASSEEVTNYGYTF.

The gene calls are TRBV7-9 and TRBJ1-2, with D possibly matching TRBD1 (5 bases). CDR1 and CDR2 from the germline V gene are SEHNR and FQNEAQ (reference sequence). Trimming removed 0 bases from V and 6 bases from J, with 8 bases in between. CDR3 length equals 13 residues. CDR3 sequence: CASSLAIRDGYTF. The CDR3 DNA sequence: TGTGCCAGCAGCTTAGCGATCAGGGATGGCTACACCTTC.

The rearrangement uses TRBV4-1 and TRBJ1-3; 7 positions agree with TRBD1. The CDR3 has 19 amino acids. V shed 0 bases and J 8 bases; nucleotides not matched to a gene: 19. Germline assignment: CDR1 MGHRA and CDR2 YSYEKL. CDR3 DNA: TGCGCCAGCAGCCAAGAACAACCTCCTTCACAGGGGAATTTAGACACCATATATTTT. Protein: CASSQEQPPSQGNLDTIYF.